Sequencing of this T cell receptor (beta chain) was carried out in a study of Ad26.COV2.S vaccination and SARS-CoV-2 variants (dated by TCRdb to about 2021). Notes on the research overall: Donors in the vaccine arm were drawn from COV1001, a multicentre, randomized, double-blind, placebo-controlled phase I-IIa trial testing Ad26.COV2.S in healthy adults. TCRbeta repertoire sequencing was used to assess the specificity and breadth of SARS-CoV-2-reactive T cell receptors after Ad26.COV2.S vaccination. Dosing of Ad26.COV2.S was intramuscular, at either 5x10^10 or 1x10^11 viral particles, delivered as one shot or as two shots spaced 56 days apart. A total of approximately 30 samples were included in the TCR-sequenced set, comprising roughly 19 Ad26.COV2.S vaccine recipients, 5 placebo recipients and 8 SARS-CoV-2 convalescent individuals. Throughout the experiments and outcome assessment, investigators stayed blinded to trial group allocation. Participants in the trial were split at random into five groups of five each, receiving low-dose or high-dose Ad26.COV2.S once or twice, or else placebo on both occasions.

The immunoSEQ Assay was the method used to sequence TCRbeta CDR3 regions. After extraction, genomic DNA underwent amplification by bias-controlled multiplex PCR, followed by high-throughput sequencing. The original pipeline was this. Collapsing and filtering of sequences were performed to quantify the absolute abundance of each unique TCRbeta CDR3 region. T cell fraction was estimated by normalization of TCRbeta template counts to usable DNA, with usable DNA being measured through amplification of reference genes present in all nucleated cells. Repertoire TCRs were annotated as SARS-CoV-2-specific when V gene, CDR3 amino acid sequence and J gene were exactly matched to a known reactive TCR set. MIRA supplied the reference SARS-CoV-2 TCR set, which was filtered for enrichment in COVID-19-positive ImmuneCODE repertoires so that public or cross-reactive TCRs were removed. Drawing on the MIRA antigens, annotated TCRs were analysed further at the level of specific ORF or position within ORF. Depth was the summed frequency of annotated unique rearrangements, while breadth was defined as annotated unique rearrangements over total unique productive rearrangements. Two-sided Wilcoxon rank-sum tests were applied when comparing TCR breadth between groups. TCRdb limited this immuneACCESS table to in-frame rearrangements with V and J called. A share of clones is missing; checked studies link under half to unresolved V genes, and the rest is unexplained. V, J and clone size are those of that table, while D and trimming were read from the DNA. Across this sample there are about 470,000 clones, with 90% seen only once. Of the sample, about 4.1% is held by the ten largest clones.

CDR1 KGHDR and CDR2 SFDVKD are derived from the germline V gene. V is pruned by 9 bases and J by 0 bases, leaving 10 bases of the junction without a gene match. From its cysteine to its phenylalanine, the CDR3 spans 15 amino acids. Left in the record is the CDR3 DNA by itself, 45 bases read in frame from the first base. As for this clone: Its antigen is not yet known. The record has no base qualities; no much larger clone is one base away.

The paper as a whole reports these results and caveats: Vaccine and placebo recipients had similar non-spike TCR breadth, a finding consistent with the vaccine containing only spike. Comparing responses between vaccine doses or regimens was not something the study was powered to do. Substantial breadth of spike-specific CD8+ and CD4+ T cell responses was reported after vaccination. Spike-specific TCR breadth was higher in Ad26.COV2.S recipients than in placebo recipients (P = 0.0014). The authors noted that the TCR breadth and depth analyses may have underestimated total T cell responses.

In the paper's terms, the treatment or condition label means: roughly 18 received Ad26.COV2.S at low or high dose, single or two shots; about 5 received placebo; per-sample allocation not given. Repertoires of vaccine and placebo recipients were sequenced from samples collected on day 63 after the first injection. Between 29 July and 7 August 2020, Cohort 1b enrolled about 27 adults aged 18-55 years at one site in Boston, USA. Ad26.COV2.S consisted of a replication-incompetent adenovirus type 26 vector by which a prefusion-stabilized SARS-CoV-2 spike protein from the original Wuhan strain was expressed.

The sequencing here drew on peripheral blood, taken in a trial of Ad26.COV2.S vaccine versus placebo. The chain uses TRBV24-1 and TRBJ2-7; TRBD1 matches 7 bases in the middle. This sequence was found in a person between 18 and 59 years old who received the Ad26.COV2.S COVID-19 vaccine or a placebo. The CDR3 here reads CATRGTEQPSYEQYF. The DNA sequence is as follows: TGTGCCACCCGTGGGACAGAGCAACCCTCCTACGAGCAGTACTTC.